One sample yielded the 16 T cell receptor beta chains listed below, sequenced in a study of OX40 agonist ivuxolimab in advanced cancers. TCRdb's table, derived via immunoSEQ multiplex PCR, lists solely in-frame clones and lacks some. Of about 79,000 clones listed, roughly 85% are singletons. Sequenced here: CD4+ or CD8+ T cells sorted from blood, sampled in a trial of the OX40 agonist ivuxolimab. These receptors came from an adult with an advanced solid tumor such as melanoma, head and neck, liver or kidney cancer.

This chain links TRBV11-2 with TRBJ1-3; 8 nucleotides match TRBD1. V shed 1 base and J 3 bases; nucleotides not matched to a gene: 5. CDR1 SGHAT and CDR2 FQNNGV come from the germline V gene. The CDR3 extends over 16 amino acids. The CDR3 sequence is CASSLVAGGRGNTIYF. The CDR3 DNA is TGTGCCAGCAGCTTAGTTGCAGGGGGCCGTGGAAACACCATATATTTT.

V gene TRBV15 combines with J gene TRBJ2-5, with 8 positions matching TRBD1. J gave up 13 bases and V 0 bases, and 4 bases lay outside the gene matches. The CDR3 is 12 amino acids. Germline V CDR1 and CDR2: LNHNV, YYDKDF (reference sequence). The CDR3 spells CATSRETGVPYF. In DNA, the CDR3 is TGTGCCACCAGCAGAGAGACAGGGGTGCCGTACTTC.

The chain links TRBV6-1 to TRBJ2-4; perhaps D is TRBD1 or TRBD2 (5 bases each). This CDR3 region has 14 residues. CDR1 is MNHNS and CDR2 is SASEGT in the germline V gene. V gave up 2 bases and J gave up 2 bases, with 7 bases separating them. The CDR3 DNA follows: TGTGCCAGCAGTGAATGGGGGACCAAAAACATTCAGTACTTC. This encodes CASSEWGTKNIQYF.

The genes are TRBV28 and TRBJ2-3, with 9 bases that match TRBD1. CDR1 and CDR2 (germline): MDHEN, SYDVKM. The length of the CDR3 is 16 residues. Trimming at V came to 2 bases and at J to 5 bases, leaving 8 bases not matched to a gene. The CDR3: CASSLTGQGSGDTQYF. DNA of the CDR3: TGTGCCAGCAGTTTAACTGGACAGGGGTCGGGAGATACGCAGTATTTT.

V gene TRBV10-3 combines with J gene TRBJ1-1; 8 bases map to TRBD1. Germline-derived CDR1 and CDR2 are ENHRY and SYGVKD. The length of the CDR3 is 12 residues. The V and J ends lost 4 bases and 7 bases, in that order; junction bases with no gene match: 2. CDR3 protein: CAISAGTGEAFF. The CDR3 DNA reads as TGTGCCATCAGTGCCGGGACAGGTGAAGCTTTCTTT.

This chain connects TRBV10-3 to TRBJ2-1; tentative D call: TRBD1 (5 bases). The germline V gene encodes CDR1 ENHRY and CDR2 SYGVKD. V lost 0 bases and J 8 bases, leaving 8 bases between the germline ends. CDR3 length: 13 amino acids. The CDR3 sequence is CAISESSRDEQFF. DNA of the CDR3: TGTGCCATCAGTGAGTCTTCCAGGGATGAGCAGTTCTTC.

In its sample, this clone was seen once. The CDR3 DNA reads TGTGCCAGCACAGAGAGGCAGGACACTGAAGCTTTCTTT. Its translation is CASTERQDTEAFF. The rearrangement uses TRBV6-1 and TRBJ1-1; D gene uncertain. The CDR3 totals 13 residues. The germline CDR1 and CDR2 sequences are MNHNS and SASEGT. The V gene lost 7 bases and the J gene lost 3 bases, with 12 bases spanning the gap.

CDR3 nucleotides: TGTGCCAGCAGTACTTCCAGGGGGTCCTATAATTCACCCCTCCACTTT. Its translation: CASSTSRGSYNSPLHF. The V and J genes are TRBV25-1 and TRBJ1-6, with 7 bases aligning to TRBD1. The CDR3 contains 16 residues. The V gene end was trimmed by 5 bases and the J gene end by 1 base; junction bases not matched to a gene: 5. Germline V gene data show CDR1 as MGHDK and CDR2 as SYGVNS.

This chain links TRBV5-1 with TRBJ2-3, with 13 nucleotides matching TRBD2. CDR1 is SGHRS and CDR2 is YFSETQ in the germline V gene. V lost 3 bases and J lost 5; bases outside the gene matches: 12. The CDR3 sequence is 18 residues long. CDR3 sequence: CASSSGGLAGSQGDTQYF. DNA for the CDR3: TGCGCCAGCAGCTCGGGGGGACTAGCGGGATCACAAGGAGATACGCAGTATTTT.

The chain couples TRBV5-1 to TRBJ2-1; D is unresolved. Trimming took off 2 bases at V and 9 bases at J, with 24 bases between the two ends. The germline CDR1 and CDR2 sequences are SGHRS and YFSETQ. The CDR3 extends over 17 amino acids. The DNA for the CDR3 is TGCGCCAGCAGCTTTATTATCAGGAGCCCCCTATTTATTGAGCAGTTCTTC. The encoded protein is CASSFIIRSPLFIEQFF.

This chain connects TRBV29-1 to TRBJ2-5; D possibly corresponds to TRBD1 (6 bases). Germline V gene sequence: CDR1 SQVTM, CDR2 ANQGSEA. CDR3 length: 12 residues. Trimming cost V 1 base and J 5 bases, with 8 bases left between them. The CDR3 nucleotides read TGCAGCGTTGAAGGGCAGGGGGAGACCCAGTACTTC. Its translation: CSVEGQGETQYF.

The chain has TRBV5-1 and TRBJ1-1, with a weak D call TRBD1 (6 bases). The length of the CDR3 is 14 residues. Trimming took off 3 bases at V and 7 bases at J, with 16 bases between the two ends. CDR1 SGHRS and CDR2 YFSETQ come from the germline V gene. CDR3 protein: CASSSGRTDSEAFF. The CDR3 DNA is TGCGCCAGCAGCTCGGGCAGGACAGACAGTGAAGCTTTCTTT.

The V and J genes are TRBV6-6 and TRBJ1-1, with 8 bases aligning to TRBD1. Germline CDR1 reads MNHNY; CDR2 reads SVGAGI (reference sequence). V shed 6 bases, J shed 6 bases, and the junction held 9 bases outside the gene matches. CDR3 length equals 14 residues. CDR3 in amino acids: CASRPDRVVSEAFF. CDR3 bases: TGTGCCAGCAGGCCGGACAGGGTTGTCTCTGAAGCTTTCTTT.

The chain recombines TRBV21-1 with TRBJ2-7; the table gives TRBD2 as D, unverified against the DNA. TRBV21-1 is noted as a pseudogene. This CDR3 comprises 16 residues. For the CDR3, the DNA is TGTGCCAGCAGCAGGAACTGGACTAGCGGTGTTCGTGAGCAGTACTTC. It encodes CASSRNWTSGVREQYF.

The J gene is TRBJ1-4, the V gene TRBV5-1, with a tentative D call TRBD1 (6 bases). Trimming removed 5 bases from V and 4 bases from J, with 18 bases in between. Germline V gives CDR1 SGHRS, CDR2 YFSETQ. The length of the CDR3 is 16 residues. CDR3 nucleotides: TGCGCCAGCAGAATCTCGGGGGGCGCGGGTAATGAAAAACTGTTTTTT. Its protein product is CASRISGGAGNEKLFF.

The rearrangement joins TRBV7-9 to TRBJ2-3; possibly TRBD2 for D (5 bases). CDR1 and CDR2 from the germline V gene are SEHNR and FQNEAQ (reference sequence). The CDR3 loop spans 13 amino acids. V lost 1 base, J lost 4 bases, and 6 bases lay in between. The CDR3 DNA reads TGTGCCAGCAGCTTAGAGGACTCAGATACGCAGTATTTT. The encoded protein is CASSLEDSDTQYF.